This T cell receptor beta chain was documented in a study of neurological immune-mediated disorders. With 10-nucleotide random UMIs, 5'RACE was used to make the cDNA. A single record per CDR3 protein comes from TCRdb applying MiXCR to the 5' RACE reads. The table includes 27,000 or so distinct CDR3 sequences, around 14% detected once. The V gene lost 5 bases and the J gene lost 2 bases, with 14 bases spanning the gap. The CDR3 consists of 14 residues. Germline-derived CDR1 and CDR2 are SQVTM and ANQGSEA. The controls, all healthy individuals, were blood bank volunteers in Maryland, USA. Unsorted libraries were prepared from 2 million PBMCs held at -80 C. Study-level points and caveats: Sharing of CDR3 amino acid sequences among expanded clones across subjects was absent, suggesting private repertoires in all groups.

This clonotype is large (0.1 to 1%) by share. Its antigen is unidentified. Material for sequencing was PBMCs. This TCR derives from a man between 70 and 80 years old in good health. The chain combines TRBV29-1 with TRBJ2-3; possibly TRBD2 for D (5 bases). The CDR3 coding sequence is TGCAGCGTTAAATGGGCGGGCCTCACAGATACGCAGTATTTT. Protein sequence: CSVKWAGLTDTQYF.